These 27 T cell receptor beta chains originate from one sample sequenced in a study of blood T cell repertoires in COVID-19. This table comes from immunoSEQ multiplex PCR, and its TCRdb copy is limited to in-frame clones, with some not included. This table has about 98,000 clones, 82% appearing once. The source material was peripheral blood. Receptors were obtained from a man aged 80 or over with acute or convalescent COVID-19.

The chain links TRBV18 to TRBJ2-1; TRBD2 is a possible D gene (6 bases). Germline assignment: CDR1 KGHSH and CDR2 LQKENI. The length of the CDR3 is 16 residues. V was cut by 4 bases and J by 2 bases, with 15 bases left in between. CDR3 residues: CASSLMGLGTYNEQFF. The CDR3 DNA sequence: TGTGCCAGCTCACTTATGGGACTGGGAACCTACAATGAGCAGTTCTTC.

The chain couples TRBV5-1 to TRBJ2-1; 11 bases are a match to TRBD2. The CDR3 is 15 amino acids. Trimming took 4 bases from V and 10 from J; bases not matched to a gene: 10. Germline assignment: CDR1 SGHRS and CDR2 YFSETQ. The DNA of the CDR3 is TGCGCCAGCAGCGTTAGCGGGGGGGCCTCCTGGGAGCAGTTCTTC. This encodes CASSVSGGASWEQFF.

This sequence joins TRBV2 and TRBJ1-4; TRBD1 matches at 7 bases. Germline V gives CDR1 SNHLY, CDR2 FYNNEI. V dropped 7 bases and J dropped 3; count of bases not matched to a gene: 8. The CDR3 covers 15 residues. The DNA of the CDR3 is TGTGCCAGCAAGTACGATAGGGGGCCTAATGAAAAACTGTTTTTT. It codes for CASKYDRGPNEKLFF.

This rearrangement joins TRBV30 to TRBJ2-1, with 7 nucleotides matching TRBD1. J was trimmed by 4 bases and V by 5 bases; bases with no gene match: 8. CDR3 length: 14 residues. The germline gives CDR1 GTSNPN, CDR2 SVGIG (reference sequence). As DNA, the CDR3 is TGTGCCTGGTTTGACAGGGCGAAATACAATGAGCAGTTCTTC. Protein sequence: CAWFDRAKYNEQFF. The full variable domain, rest sourced from reference TRBV30 and TRBJ2-1, is SQTIHQWPATLVQPVGSPLSLECTVEGTSNPNLYWYRQAAGRGLQLLFYSVGIGQISSEVPQNLSASRPQDRQFILSSKKLLLSDSGFYLCAWFDRAKYNEQFFGPGTRLTVL.

The chain combines TRBV27 with TRBJ1-1, with 8 bases that match TRBD1. J was trimmed by 5 bases and V by 3 bases; bases with no gene match: 11. Germline loops: CDR1 MNHEY, CDR2 SMNVEV (reference sequence). CDR3 size: 16 residues. This CDR3 is CASSFSKTGVGTEAFF. DNA of the CDR3: TGTGCCAGCAGTTTCTCGAAGACAGGGGTTGGTACTGAAGCTTTCTTT.

The chain couples TRBV30 to TRBJ1-6; TRBD1 aligns across 8 bases. The junction had 10 bases not matched to a gene; V was cut back by 3 bases and J by 9 bases. The CDR3 length is 15 residues. The germline CDR1 and CDR2 sequences are GTSNPN and SVGIG (reference sequence). The CDR3 DNA reads as TGTGCCTGGAGAGACAGGGGCTCAATAGGTTCACCCCTCCACTTT. This gives the protein CAWRDRGSIGSPLHF. Complete variable domain (other parts from reference TRBV30 and TRBJ1-6): SQTIHQWPATLVQPVGSPLSLECTVEGTSNPNLYWYRQAAGRGLQLLFYSVGIGQISSEVPQNLSASRPQDRQFILSSKKLLLSDSGFYLCAWRDRGSIGSPLHFGNGTRLTVT.

The chain recombines TRBV23-1 with TRBJ1-2, with D hard to call. TRBV23-1 is an ORF; its function is uncertain. The CDR3 covers 15 residues. V shed 2 bases and J shed 0 bases, with 10 bases lying between them. In DNA form, the CDR3 reads TGCGCCAGCAGTCAAAGACGAGGTACTAACTATGGCTACACCTTC. This sequence encodes CASSQRRGTNYGYTF.

This chain uses TRBV28 with TRBJ1-2; no clear D gene. The CDR3 extends over 14 amino acids. Germline V gene lookup returns CDR1 MDHEN and CDR2 SYDVKM. V gave up 8 bases and J gave up 4 bases, with 17 bases separating them. The CDR3, as DNA: TGTGCCAGCCGCGACCCCGGGATTCTCTATGGCTACACCTTC. This sequence encodes CASRDPGILYGYTF.

In this sample, this clone turned up a few times. This chain joins TRBV3-1 (or the pseudogene TRBV3-2) and TRBJ1-1, with 7 nucleotides matching TRBD1. Per the germline V gene, CDR1 is LGHDT and CDR2 is YNNKEL (reference sequence). The trim removed 4 bases at V and 2 bases at J, leaving 13 bases unmatched. The length of the CDR3 is 17 residues. The CDR3 DNA reads TGTGCCAGCAGCCCCGGACAGGCTAAACCCCTCAACACTGAAGCTTTCTTT. Its protein is CASSPGQAKPLNTEAFF.

The CDR3 DNA sequence: TGTGCCAGCAGTTTTATCTATGGCTACACCTTC. Residues: CASSFIYGYTF. V usage is TRBV28 and J usage is TRBJ1-2; D gene ambiguous. CDR1 and CDR2 from the germline V gene are MDHEN and SYDVKM. Trimming removed 3 bases from V and 4 bases from J, with 3 bases in between. The CDR3 extends over 11 amino acids.

The gene calls are TRBV7-2 and TRBJ1-5, with 10 bases fitting TRBD1. Looked up from germline, CDR1 is SGHTA and CDR2 is FQGNSA. This CDR3 is 14 amino acids long. J lost 8 bases, V lost 5 bases, and 6 bases had no gene match. In nucleotides, the CDR3 is TGTGCCAGCAGCCCGACAGGGGGCGGAGAGCCCCAGCATTTT. This translates into CASSPTGGGEPQHF. Drawing the rest from reference TRBV7-2 and TRBJ1-5, the complete variable domain is GAGVSQSPSNKVTEKGKDVELRCDPISGHTALYWYRQSLGQGLEFLIYFQGNSAPDKSGLPSDRFSAERTGGSVSTLTIQRTQQEDSAVYLCASSPTGGGEPQHFGDGTRLSIL.

The chain employs TRBV10-1 and TRBJ1-1; 7 nucleotides line up with TRBD1. The V and J ends lost 8 bases and 0 bases, in that order; junction bases with no gene match: 6. CDR1 and CDR2 from the germline V gene are WNHNN and SYGVQD (reference sequence). There are 14 residues in the CDR3. The CDR3 loop reads CASAPGGVNTEAFF. DNA of the CDR3: TGCGCCAGCGCCCCAGGGGGAGTGAACACTGAAGCTTTCTTT.

The genes are TRBV10-2 and TRBJ2-7, with 11 nucleotides matching TRBD1. CDR1 WSHSY and CDR2 SAAADI come from the germline V gene. V was pared by 9 bases and J by 2 bases, with 3 bases of the junction left unmatched. The CDR3 has 13 amino acids. The CDR3 DNA reads TGCGCCAGACGGACAGGGGGCACCTACGAGCAGTACTTC. Its protein is CARRTGGTYEQYF.

This clone is classed as medium-sized (0.01 to 0.1%). The V call is TRBV6-6, the J call TRBJ2-1; 14 bases align to TRBD2. V dropped 6 bases and J dropped 7; count of bases not matched to a gene: 29. The CDR3 covers 23 residues. Germline V gene data show CDR1 as MNHNY and CDR2 as SVGAGI (reference sequence). In nucleotides, the CDR3 is TGTGCCAGCAGCTCCCGAAACTGGGGGGGGACTAGCGGGAGACCGGGAGCGGGGAATGAGCAGTTCTTC. It is translated as CASSSRNWGGTSGRPGAGNEQFF.

V usage is TRBV5-1 and J usage is TRBJ1-2; TRBD1 is a possible D gene (5 bases). CDR1 SGHRS and CDR2 YFSETQ come from the germline V gene. The CDR3 runs 14 residues. The V end was cut by 0 bases, the J end by 4 bases, with 10 bases between. For the CDR3, the DNA is TGCGCCAGCAGCTTGGATTGGGGCGCCTATGGCTACACCTTC. Amino acid sequence: CASSLDWGAYGYTF.

J is TRBJ2-5 and V is TRBV11-2, with D possibly matching TRBD2 (6 bases). The CDR3 covers 19 residues. Germline CDR1 reads SGHAT; CDR2 reads FQNNGV. V lost 5 bases and J lost 4, with 29 bases in between. The CDR3: CASSHPREWPQNAPETQYF. The CDR3 bases are TGTGCCAGCAGCCACCCACGGGAGTGGCCACAAAATGCGCCAGAGACCCAGTACTTC.

The V call is TRBV3-1 (or the pseudogene TRBV3-2), the J call TRBJ1-2, with D possibly being TRBD1 (6 bases). There are 14 residues in the CDR3. V was clipped by 0 bases and J by 6 bases, with 11 bases between them. Per the germline V gene, CDR1 is LGHDT and CDR2 is YNNKEL (reference sequence). The CDR3 DNA reads as TGTGCCAGCAGCCAAGAACGCCAGGGGAATGGCTACACCTTC. Its translation: CASSQERQGNGYTF.

This clone was seen once. The genes are TRBV5-1 and TRBJ1-3; D uncertain. In germline, CDR1 is SGHRS, CDR2 YFSETQ. V was shortened by 0 bases and J by 0 bases, with 10 bases between the two germline ends. The CDR3 totals 16 residues. DNA of the CDR3: TGCGCCAGCAGCTTGGCGGCGGCCAGCTCTGGAAACACCATATATTTT. As protein: CASSLAAASSGNTIYF.

The V and J genes are TRBV30 and TRBJ1-2, with D perhaps matching TRBD1 (6 bases). The V gene's germline CDR1 is GTSNPN and CDR2 SVGIG (reference sequence). The CDR3 sequence is 14 residues long. V lost 8 bases, J lost 0 bases, and 16 bases lay in between. DNA of the CDR3: TGTGCCACTCCCGGGGGGGGCCCTAACTATGGCTACACCTTC. As protein: CATPGGGPNYGYTF.

The CDR3, as DNA: TGTGCCACCAGTGATTTTCCCCGCGGGGGGCTGGGCACAGATACGCAGTATTTT. Encoded protein: CATSDFPRGGLGTDTQYF. The chain couples TRBV24-1 to TRBJ2-3; 8 bases are shared with TRBD2. The CDR3 sequence is 18 residues long. After removal of 1 base from V and 1 base from J, the junction contained 9 bases not matched to a gene. Germline assignment: CDR1 KGHDR and CDR2 SFDVKD.

The chain joins TRBV5-1 to TRBJ2-5; 7 bases match TRBD2. Trimming removed 2 bases from V and 2 bases from J; junction bases left unmatched: 3. The CDR3 has 14 residues. Germline V lookup: CDR1 SGHRS, CDR2 YFSETQ. CDR3 in DNA: TGCGCCAGCAGCTTCAGCGGGATTCAAGAGACCCAGTACTTC. Protein sequence: CASSFSGIQETQYF.

This chain links TRBV5-1 with TRBJ1-4; D is undetermined. The CDR3 extends over 13 amino acids. Per germline, CDR1 SGHRS and CDR2 YFSETQ. Trimming removed 6 bases at V and 4 bases at J, with 10 bases between. Here the CDR3 reads CASTSTVNEKLFF. The CDR3 coding sequence is TGCGCCAGCACGTCAACAGTTAATGAAAAACTGTTTTTT.

This clone has a handful of counts. J is TRBJ1-3 and V is TRBV7-2; D remains ambiguous. Germline V lookup: CDR1 SGHTA, CDR2 FQGNSA. This CDR3 comprises 14 residues. The V end was cut by 7 bases, the J end by 1 base, with 11 bases between. The DNA of the CDR3 is TGTGCCAGCAACTTTGAGTATTCTGGAAACACCATATATTTT. Translation: CASNFEYSGNTIYF.

In its sample, this clone was seen a few times. The rearrangement links TRBV6-5 to TRBJ1-1; D perhaps matches TRBD1 (6 bases). The V end was cut by 6 bases, the J end by 1 base, with 12 bases between. Germline lookup yields CDR1 MNHEY and CDR2 SVGAGI. The CDR3 totals 14 residues. The DNA for the CDR3 is TGTGCCAGCAGAGCCCTACAGGGGAACACTGAAGCTTTCTTT. This codes for CASRALQGNTEAFF.

This chain links TRBV30 with TRBJ1-3, with D perhaps TRBD1 (6 bases). Germline assignment: CDR1 GTSNPN and CDR2 SVGIG (reference sequence). The ends were cut back, 3 bases at V and 2 bases at J, with 8 bases in the middle. The CDR3 totals 13 residues. The CDR3 DNA reads as TGTGCCTGGAGCTGGGACACTGGAAACACCATATATTTT. It yields the protein CAWSWDTGNTIYF.

V and J are TRBV18 and TRBJ2-2; 9 nucleotides align to TRBD1. The germline gives CDR1 KGHSH, CDR2 LQKENI. V dropped 4 bases and J dropped 5; count of bases not matched to a gene: 2. CDR3 length: 14 amino acids. The CDR3 DNA follows: TGTGCCAGCTCACAACAGGGGGCTACCGGGGAGCTGTTTTTT. It translates to CASSQQGATGELFF.

The chain combines TRBV18 with TRBJ2-2; unclear D gene. The length of the CDR3 is 16 residues. The germline V and J ends were trimmed by 1 base and 4 bases, with 13 bases remaining between them. The germline V gene encodes CDR1 KGHSH and CDR2 LQKENI. The CDR3 loop is CASSPLGSLGTGELFF. The CDR3 nucleotides read TGTGCCAGCTCACCACTGGGCTCCCTGGGCACCGGGGAGCTGTTTTTT.